This note documents a single T cell receptor beta chain sequence. The antigen is not known. This sample was included in a study of OX40 agonist ivuxolimab in advanced cancers. Study-wide context: All patients had ivuxolimab intravenously every 2 weeks at 0.01 to 10 mg/kg. Study conclusions and caveats: There were, on average, more expanded clones in CD8+ T cells than in CD4+.

Repertoires were generated with immunoSEQ multiplex PCR, while TCRdb's copy carries only in-frame clones and drops some. The sample has some 41,000 clones; more than 70% are singletons. With autoimmune disease history or systemic immunosuppression, patients were excluded. Germline lookup yields CDR1 LGHNA and CDR2 YNFKEQ. The CDR3 runs to 15 residues. The ends were cut back, 5 bases at V and 5 bases at J, with 19 bases in the middle. The V call is TRBV4-2, the J call TRBJ2-7, with D possibly being TRBD1 or TRBD2 (6 bases each). The sequenced sample was CD4+ or CD8+ T cells sorted from blood, obtained in a trial of the OX40 agonist ivuxolimab. This clonotype was obtained from an adult with an advanced solid tumor such as melanoma, head and neck, liver or kidney cancer. CDR3 loop: CASSLGGQEEDEQYF. The DNA of the CDR3 is TGTGCCAGCAGCTTGGGGGGCCAGGAAGAGGACGAGCAGTACTTC.